This T cell receptor beta chain was documented in a study of shared T cell receptors in the human thymus. The data were produced by immunoSEQ multiplex PCR, yet TCRdb's version contains in-frame clones alone and is incomplete. The repertoire has 650,000 to 950,000 clones, approximately 83% of them found once; the top ten carry about 0.011%. V lost 4 bases and J lost 4; bases outside the gene matches: 11. The CDR3 consists of 15 residues. Germline V CDR1 and CDR2: SGHDT, YYEEEE. The same sample was also used in a study of human thymus T cells. From that report: It was healthy Finnish infants having corrective surgery for congenital heart defects who were the donors. Corrective cardiac surgery supplied the resected thymus tissue. There appeared to be biased usage of V and J genes in thymic and blood repertoires. Among unrelated individuals, related research reported thymic repertoires that overlapped highly.

This TCR was recovered from a girl under three years old with a congenital heart defect. The chain links TRBV5-6 to TRBJ2-7; 7 positions agree with TRBD1. Specimen: thymocytes. CDR3 nucleotides: TGTGCCAGCAGCGACGGGACAGCACCTCCTTACGAGCAGTACTTC. Protein product: CASSDGTAPPYEQYF. The variable domain in full, completed from reference TRBV5-6 and TRBJ2-7, reads DAGVTQSPTHLIKTRGQQVTLRCSPKSGHDTVSWYQQALGQGPQFIFQYYEEEERQRGNFPDRFSGHQFPNYSSELNVNALLLGDSALYLCASSDGTAPPYEQYFGPGTRLTVT.